These 30 T cell receptor beta chains came from one sample sequenced in a study of post-analysis software for immune sequencing data. These TCRs are of unknown antigen specificity. Prepared TCR beta cDNA libraries contained unique molecular identifiers. TCRdb processed the PCR reads anew with MiXCR; each CDR3 protein has one entry. The data show hundreds of thousands of distinct CDR3 sequences, 35% to 40% seen once. Findings and caveats of the study: In patients, five or six TRBV segments were more frequent than in controls, with TRBV5-6, TRBV5-1 and TRBV20-1 among them.

The sample was blood. These receptors were collected from a girl aged 5 to 17 with multiple sclerosis.

This clonotype was counted at least ten times. V and J are TRBV27 and TRBJ2-1; D tentatively fits TRBD1 or TRBD2 (6 bases each). From germline, CDR1 is MNHEY and CDR2 SMNVEV (reference sequence). The V end lost 3 bases, the J end lost 3 bases, and 12 bases lay between the germline ends. The CDR3 has 15 amino acids. Here the CDR3 DNA reads TGTGCCAGCAGTTTTCTGGGGGGCAGCTACAATGAGCAGTTCTTC. This translates into CASSFLGGSYNEQFF.

This chain connects TRBV10-3 to TRBJ2-5; D gene uncertain. This CDR3 is built from 13 residues. Trimming left V 1 base short and J 11 bases short, with 14 bases between. CDR1 ENHRY and CDR2 SYGVKD come from the germline V gene. The CDR3 coding sequence is TGTGCCATCAGTGAGTTTGGCCTGAATGAGCAGTACTTC. As protein: CAISEFGLNEQYF.

Turning to this clonotype: Just one base apart from a much larger clone, this may be a read error. This sequence joins TRBV20-1 and TRBJ2-1, with 8 bases aligning to TRBD1. Gene TRBJ2-7 matches the end of the DNA better, so the J call may be wrong. This CDR3 is 14 amino acids long. The germline gives CDR1 DFQATT, CDR2 SNEGSKA (reference sequence). CDR3 residues: CSARPAGGYNEQYF. CDR3 coding DNA: TGCAGTGCTAGGCCGGCAGGGGGCTACAATGAGCAGTACTTC.

As regards this clonotype: The junction departs from germline at one end; a sequencing error may be responsible. V is TRBV7-2 and J is TRBJ2-1; TRBD1 agrees at 8 bases. Germline values: CDR1 SGHTA, CDR2 FQGNSA. This CDR3 has 13 residues. The CDR3 sequence: CASGQGAYNGQFF. CDR3 bases: TGTGCCAGCGGGCAGGGGGCCTACAATGGGCAGTTCTTC.

The V gene is TRBV7-8, the J gene TRBJ2-1; D gene uncertain. With 3 bases removed from V and 7 bases from J, the gap between germline ends came to 10 bases. CDR1 and CDR2 (germline): SGHVS, FQNEAQ. This CDR3 has 13 amino acids. In nucleotides, the CDR3 is TGTGCCAGCAGCTTCTTACCTTGGAATGAGCAGTTCTTC. This codes for CASSFLPWNEQFF.

This clonotype was picked up many times. The chain uses TRBV7-2 and TRBJ2-1; TRBD2 agrees at 10 bases. The germline gives CDR1 SGHTA, CDR2 FQGNSA. With V trimmed by 3 bases and J by 1 base, 3 bases remained unmatched. The CDR3 spans 16 residues. The DNA of the CDR3 is TGTGCCAGCAGCTTGACTAGCGGGTTTTCCTACAATGAGCAGTTCTTC. It yields the protein CASSLTSGFSYNEQFF.

At least ten counts were recorded for this clonotype. J is TRBJ2-1 and V is TRBV5-6; 11 bases fit TRBD2. With V trimmed by 4 bases and J by 9 bases, 6 bases remained unmatched. This CDR3 has 14 residues. Germline V lookup: CDR1 SGHDT, CDR2 YYEEEE. CDR3 nucleotide sequence: TGTGCCAGCAGCCCTTCCGGGACTAGCGGTGAGCAGTTCTTC. Its protein product is CASSPSGTSGEQFF.

This clonotype was recorded once. Being one base from a much bigger clone, this may be a read error. J is TRBJ2-3 and V is TRBV24-1; D not certain. CDR3 length: 15 residues. The V end lost 4 bases, the J end lost 3 bases, and 13 bases lay between the germline ends. Germline V lookup: CDR1 KGHDR, CDR2 SFDVKD. CDR3 loop: CATSDPFRETDTQYF. CDR3 DNA sequence: TGTGCCACCAGTGACCCCTTTAGGGAAACAGATACGCAGTATTTT.

This clonotype occurred many times. The chain couples TRBV12-3 or TRBV12-4 to TRBJ1-2, with 7 bases fitting TRBD1. J was trimmed by 4 bases and V by 2 bases; bases with no gene match: 7. This CDR3 comprises 15 residues. Written as DNA, the CDR3 is TGTGCCAGCAGTTTATTCTCCGGGACAGCCTATGGCTACACCTTC. Translated, it gives CASSLFSGTAYGYTF.

This clonotype was recorded many times. This chain uses TRBV18 with TRBJ1-2, with a tentative D call TRBD1 (6 bases). The ends were cut back, 6 bases at V and 4 bases at J, with 18 bases in the middle. There are 15 residues in the CDR3. Per germline, CDR1 KGHSH and CDR2 LQKENI. CDR3 in amino acids: CASSGDITRGYGYTF. CDR3 DNA sequence: TGTGCCAGCTCGGGGGACATCACCAGGGGCTATGGCTACACCTTC.

Points on this clonotype: This could be a read error, since a much larger clone is one nucleotide away. The CDR3 DNA is TGCAGCGCGGTGTGGGGGGCGCAAGACTACACCTTC. It specifies CSAVWGAQDYTF. This rearrangement joins TRBV29-1 to TRBJ1-2; a weak D match, TRBD1 (6 bases). V lost 7 bases and J 10 bases, leaving 19 bases between the germline ends. Looked up from germline, CDR1 is SQVTM and CDR2 is ANQGSEA. This CDR3 contains 12 residues.

This clonotype was detected many times. The chain joins TRBV5-5 to TRBJ1-2; a weak D match, TRBD1 (5 bases). CDR3 length: 15 amino acids. V lost 2 bases and J 0 bases, leaving 11 bases between the germline ends. Germline V gene lookup returns CDR1 SGHKS and CDR2 YYEKEE (reference sequence). The CDR3 DNA follows: TGTGCCAGCAGCTTCGGGACGGGAGCTAACTATGGCTACACCTTC. Residues: CASSFGTGANYGYTF.

This clonotype was detected many times. The J gene is TRBJ2-3, the V gene TRBV28; 15 positions match TRBD2. The CDR3 sequence is 15 residues long. Per germline, CDR1 MDHEN and CDR2 SYDVKM. With 6 bases clipped from V and 8 bases from J, the junction kept 6 bases outside the gene matches. CDR3 loop: CASRDPGLAGGTQYF. CDR3 bases: TGTGCCAGCAGGGACCCGGGACTAGCGGGAGGTACGCAGTATTTT.

The J gene is TRBJ1-2, the V gene TRBV29-1, with 8 bases aligning to TRBD1. CDR3 length equals 12 residues. Germline CDR1 SQVTM, CDR2 ANQGSEA. V lost 8 bases, J lost 4 bases, and 6 bases stayed unmatched. This CDR3 reads CSTGQEPYGYTF. DNA of the CDR3: TGCAGCACGGGACAGGAGCCCTATGGCTACACCTTC.

A single count supports this clonotype. A much more abundant neighbour one base away suggests this may be a read error. The rearrangement uses TRBV5-1 and TRBJ2-5, with D possibly TRBD2 on 6 matching bases. The V gene lost 3 bases and the J gene lost 11 bases, with 32 bases spanning the gap. From germline, CDR1 is SGHRS and CDR2 YFSETQ. The length of the CDR3 is 18 residues. DNA of the CDR3: TGCGCCAGCAGCTCCCCAAAAACTAGGCGGGATACCTTAAATGAGCAGTACTTC. Translated, it gives CASSSPKTRRDTLNEQYF.

This clonotype was found many times. The genes are TRBV5-1 and TRBJ2-5; D is possibly TRBD1 or TRBD2 (5 bases each). Trimming took 3 bases from V and 6 from J, leaving 15 bases between them. Germline V gene data show CDR1 as SGHRS and CDR2 as YFSETQ. The length of the CDR3 is 14 residues. The CDR3 DNA sequence: TGCGCCAGCAGCTCGGGTGGGCAGGGACAGACCCAGTACTTC. Encoded protein: CASSSGGQGQTQYF.

This clonotype was seen a handful of times. The chain has TRBV7-6 and TRBJ2-2; perhaps TRBD1 as D (5 bases). V was cut by 5 bases and J by 1 base, with 11 bases left in between. Germline V gene data show CDR1 as SGHVS and CDR2 as FNYEAQ. The CDR3 runs to 15 residues. CDR3 nucleotides: TGTGCCAGCAGCGATGCACAGGTGAACACCGGGGAGCTGTTTTTT. It codes for CASSDAQVNTGELFF.

This clonotype was recorded at least ten times. The rearrangement links TRBV10-2 to TRBJ2-7, with a tentative D call TRBD1 (6 bases). CDR1 WSHSY and CDR2 SAAADI come from the germline V gene. This CDR3 is built from 15 residues. The V end was cut by 4 bases, the J end by 3 bases, with 16 bases between. CDR3 protein: CASSVLLTGGYEQYF. In nucleotides, the CDR3 is TGCGCCAGCAGTGTCCTGTTGACAGGCGGCTACGAGCAGTACTTC.

The V gene is TRBV7-9, the J gene TRBJ1-1, with D unclear. This CDR3 region has 13 residues. Germline V gene lookup returns CDR1 SEHNR and CDR2 FQNEAQ (reference sequence). V lost 5 bases and J lost 0, with 7 bases in between. This CDR3 reads CASSITVNTEAFF. CDR3 bases: TGTGCCAGCAGCATAACAGTGAACACTGAAGCTTTCTTT. Based on the CDR3 plus reference TRBV7-9 and TRBJ1-1, the full variable domain is DTGVSQNPRHKITKRGQNVTFRCDPISEHNRLYWYRQTLGQGPEFLTYFQNEAQLEKSRLLSDRFSAERPKGSFSTLEIQRTEQGDSAMYLCASSITVNTEAFFGQGTRLTVV.

The chain combines TRBV25-1 with TRBJ1-1; D remains ambiguous. Trimming cost V 2 bases and J 0 bases, with 10 bases left between them. Germline V gene data show CDR1 as MGHDK and CDR2 as SYGVNS. The CDR3 is made up of 15 amino acids. CDR3 coding DNA: TGTGCCAGCAGTGAAGGTAGTCTGATGAACACTGAAGCTTTCTTT. Translation gives CASSEGSLMNTEAFF.

The gene calls are TRBV20-1 and TRBJ2-1; 7 bases map to TRBD2. The CDR3 is made up of 14 amino acids. Trimming took 3 bases from V and 4 from J; bases not matched to a gene: 6. Germline loops: CDR1 DFQATT, CDR2 SNEGSKA (reference sequence). As DNA, the CDR3 is TGCAGTGCTAGTAGGCTAGCGGTATACAATGAGCAGTTCTTC. Protein: CSASRLAVYNEQFF.

This clonotype appeared a few times. Here the CDR3 DNA reads TGTGCCAGCAGCCCTGAGGGGCACAACACCGGGGAGCTGTTTTTT. Translated, it gives CASSPEGHNTGELFF. The chain couples TRBV28 to TRBJ2-2; the D call may be TRBD1 or TRBD2 (5 bases each). V lost 6 bases, J lost 2 bases, and 13 bases lay in between. This CDR3 region has 15 residues. The germline V gene has CDR1 MDHEN and CDR2 SYDVKM.

In this sample, this clonotype turned up many times. This chain connects TRBV9 to TRBJ2-3; D is undetermined. The germline V and J ends were trimmed by 0 bases and 2 bases, with 10 bases remaining between them. The germline V gene has CDR1 SGDLS and CDR2 YYNGEE. This CDR3 spans 15 amino acids. The CDR3 DNA sequence: TGTGCCAGCAGCGTAGCTGGCTCCCCCACAGATACGCAGTATTTT. Its protein is CASSVAGSPTDTQYF. The full variable domain, rest sourced from reference TRBV9 and TRBJ2-3, is DSGVTQTPKHLITATGQRVTLRCSPRSGDLSVYWYQQSLDQGLQFLIQYYNGEERAKGNILERFSAQQFPDLHSELNLSSLELGDSALYFCASSVAGSPTDTQYFGPGTRLTVL.

The chain combines TRBV3-1 with TRBJ1-1; D is ambiguous. The germline V gene encodes CDR1 LGHDT and CDR2 YNNKEL (reference sequence). The CDR3 runs 15 residues. V was shortened by 1 base and J by 6 bases, with 15 bases between the two germline ends. CDR3 region: CASSQVSRRRAEAFF. In DNA, the CDR3 is TGTGCCAGCAGCCAAGTGTCCCGTAGGAGGGCTGAAGCTTTCTTT.

On this clonotype: The junction differs from germline at one of its ends, possibly a read error. The chain employs TRBV11-2 and TRBJ1-2; the D is unclear. The CDR3 runs to 15 residues. CDR1 and CDR2 from the germline V gene are SGHAT and FQNNGV. CDR3 sequence: CVSSLDLWAIKGYTF. The DNA of the CDR3 is TGTGTCAGCAGCTTAGATCTTTGGGCCATCAAGGGCTACACCTTC.

Concerning this clonotype: A much larger clone differs from this one at a single base, so this may be a read error. The chain employs TRBV9 and TRBJ1-2; 7 bases line up with TRBD1. Looked up from germline, CDR1 is SGDLS and CDR2 is YYNGEE. The CDR3 totals 14 residues. Trimming cost V 3 bases and J 8 bases; bases outside gene matches: 10. The CDR3 spells CASSASAGGRGYTF. CDR3 coding DNA: TGTGCCAGCAGCGCCTCGGCAGGGGGGAGGGGCTACACCTTC.

The V gene is TRBV28, the J gene TRBJ1-2; D may be TRBD1 (5 bases). The CDR3 is 15 residues long. Between the trimmed V and J ends, which lost 6 bases and 4 bases, there was a span of 18 bases. Germline-derived CDR1 and CDR2 are MDHEN and SYDVKM. The CDR3 loop reads CASSPVVGPSYGYTF. CDR3 in DNA: TGTGCCAGCAGCCCGGTAGTGGGACCCAGCTATGGCTACACCTTC.

Ten or more counts support this clonotype. The CDR3 nucleotides read TGTGCCAGCAGCTTCCGAGACAGGAACACTGAAGCTTTCTTT. Translated, it gives CASSFRDRNTEAFF. The rearrangement joins TRBV11-1 to TRBJ1-1; a possible D gene is TRBD1 (5 bases). The CDR3 is 14 amino acids. Trimming pared 3 bases from V and 1 base from J, leaving 9 bases between. Germline V gene lookup returns CDR1 SGHAT and CDR2 FQDESV (reference sequence).

This clonotype was observed a handful of times. The V gene is TRBV28, the J gene TRBJ2-5; 8 bases are a match to TRBD2. This CDR3 has 12 amino acids. The V and J ends lost 5 bases and 11 bases, in that order; junction bases with no gene match: 7. Germline CDR1 MDHEN, CDR2 SYDVKM. CDR3 loop: CASSSGGWEQYF. For the CDR3, the DNA is TGTGCCAGCAGTAGCGGGGGTTGGGAGCAGTACTTC.

This clonotype showed up just a few times. The chain combines TRBV7-9 with TRBJ2-1; a possible D gene is TRBD2 (5 bases). CDR1 SEHNR and CDR2 FQNEAQ come from the germline V gene (reference sequence). V was cut by 2 bases and J by 9 bases, with 14 bases left in between. This CDR3 is built from 14 residues. CDR3 DNA sequence: TGTGCCAGCAGCTTACTCGATGTAAGCGGTGAGCAGTTCTTC. Protein: CASSLLDVSGEQFF. The full variable domain, with the rest looked up from reference TRBV7-9 and TRBJ2-1, is DTGVSQNPRHKITKRGQNVTFRCDPISEHNRLYWYRQTLGQGPEFLTYFQNEAQLEKSRLLSDRFSAERPKGSFSTLEIQRTEQGDSAMYLCASSLLDVSGEQFFGPGTRLTVL.